This T cell receptor beta chain was recorded in a study of T cell changes during pregnancy in multiple sclerosis. The CDR3 is made up of 17 amino acids. Per the germline V gene, CDR1 is SGHNT and CDR2 is YYREEE (reference sequence). V was pared by 4 bases and J by 1 base, with 9 bases of the junction left unmatched. Clones were sequenced by immunoSEQ multiplex PCR, and TCRdb holds only the in-frame ones, with some missing. The data show some 67,000 clones, about 91% seen once. The starting material was peripheral blood, obtained after pregnancy. The clonotype comes from a female donor with multiple sclerosis, enrolled in a pregnancy study. The chain uses TRBV5-4 and TRBJ2-1, with 9 bases identical to TRBD2. The CDR3 region is CASSPVVAGDSYNEQFF. The CDR3 nucleotides read TGTGCCAGCAGCCCCGTAGTAGCGGGAGATTCCTACAATGAGCAGTTCTTC.